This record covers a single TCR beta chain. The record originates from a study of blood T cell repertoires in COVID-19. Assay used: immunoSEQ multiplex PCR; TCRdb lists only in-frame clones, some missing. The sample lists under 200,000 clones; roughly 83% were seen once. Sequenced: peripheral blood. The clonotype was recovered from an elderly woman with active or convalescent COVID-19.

CDR3: CAWRKGGYTF. As DNA, the CDR3 is TGTGCCTGGAGGAAGGGGGGCTACACCTTC. The chain recombines TRBV30 with TRBJ1-2; D may be TRBD1 (5 bases). Germline V gene lookup returns CDR1 GTSNPN and CDR2 SVGIG (reference sequence). The V and J ends lost 3 bases and 8 bases respectively, with 7 bases between them. CDR3 length: 10 residues.